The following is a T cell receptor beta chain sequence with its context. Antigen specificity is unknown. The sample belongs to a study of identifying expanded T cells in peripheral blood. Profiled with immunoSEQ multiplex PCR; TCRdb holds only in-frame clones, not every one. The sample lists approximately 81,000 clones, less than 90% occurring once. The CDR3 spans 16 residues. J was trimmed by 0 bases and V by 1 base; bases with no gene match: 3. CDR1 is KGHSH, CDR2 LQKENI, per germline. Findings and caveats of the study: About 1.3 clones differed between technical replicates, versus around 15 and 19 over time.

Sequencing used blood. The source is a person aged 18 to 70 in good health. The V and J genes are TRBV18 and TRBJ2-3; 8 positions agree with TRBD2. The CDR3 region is CASSPLAGGSTDTQYF. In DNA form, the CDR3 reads TGTGCCAGCTCACCACTTGCGGGAGGAAGCACAGATACGCAGTATTTT.